One sample yielded the 29 T cell receptor beta chains listed below, sequenced in a study of shared clonotypes between healthy human individuals. Only in-frame clones appear in the TCRdb table, and some are missing; sequencing was by immunoSEQ multiplex PCR. The data contain about 1 million clones, roughly 80% of them seen just once; the ten biggest clones take up 1.4%. The sample taken for sequencing was memory CD4+ T cells sorted from blood. Regarding subset: CD45RA-negative fraction. These receptors all stem from a man between 18 and 29 years old in good health.

The chain carries TRBV9 and TRBJ2-7, with D maybe TRBD1 (7 bases). Trimming shortened V by 4 bases and J by 2 bases, and 16 bases separated the two germline ends. CDR3 length: 15 residues. Per germline, CDR1 SGDLS and CDR2 YYNGEE. The CDR3 loop is CASSSRQGGTYEQYF. The CDR3 DNA reads TGTGCCAGCAGCTCCCGACAGGGAGGCACCTACGAGCAGTACTTC. The whole variable domain, remainder taken from reference TRBV9 and TRBJ2-7, is DSGVTQTPKHLITATGQRVTLRCSPRSGDLSVYWYQQSLDQGLQFLIQYYNGEERAKGNILERFSAQQFPDLHSELNLSSLELGDSALYFCASSSRQGGTYEQYFGPGTRLTVT.

CDR3 loop: CASSRGGKISTDTQYF. CDR3 nucleotide sequence: TGTGCCAGCAGCCGCGGGGGGAAAATTAGCACAGATACGCAGTATTTT. V usage is TRBV5-6 and J usage is TRBJ2-3; 8 bases agree with TRBD2. The trim removed 4 bases at V and 0 bases at J, leaving 7 bases unmatched. This CDR3 contains 16 residues. CDR1 and CDR2 from the germline V gene are SGHDT and YYEEEE.

In this sample, this clone turned up a few times. The chain carries TRBV13 and TRBJ1-6, with 12 bases that match TRBD1. Germline-derived CDR1 and CDR2 are PRHDT and FYEKMQ (reference sequence). The CDR3 totals 14 residues. The junction had 4 bases not matched to a gene; V was cut back by 5 bases and J by 11 bases. In nucleotides, the CDR3 is TGTGCCAGCAGCCCGGGACAGGGGGCCGCACCCCTCCACTTT. This encodes CASSPGQGAAPLHF. Based on the CDR3 plus reference TRBV13 and TRBJ1-6, the full variable domain is AAGVIQSPRHLIKEKRETATLKCYPIPRHDTVYWYQQGPGQDPQFLISFYEKMQSDKGSIPDRFSAQQFSDYHSELNMSSLELGDSALYFCASSPGQGAAPLHFGNGTRLTVT.

The rearrangement links TRBV5-6 to TRBJ2-3; D is ambiguous. Germline V gives CDR1 SGHDT, CDR2 YYEEEE. There are 13 residues in the CDR3. The V end lost 4 bases, the J end lost 4 bases, and 10 bases lay between the germline ends. The CDR3 sequence is CASSGLFADTQYF. As DNA, the CDR3 is TGTGCCAGCAGCGGGCTCTTCGCAGATACGCAGTATTTT.

Only a few counts were recorded for this clone. This chain joins TRBV5-1 and TRBJ2-3; D is unresolved. The CDR3 has 14 amino acids. Per germline, CDR1 SGHRS and CDR2 YFSETQ. The V end was cut by 3 bases, the J end by 0 bases, with 8 bases between. The CDR3 DNA follows: TGCGCCAGCAGCTCCCGGGTTAGCACAGATACGCAGTATTTT. Its translation: CASSSRVSTDTQYF.

The chain has TRBV12-5 and TRBJ2-7; no clear D gene. The CDR3 has 18 residues. Germline V gene lookup returns CDR1 LGHNT and CDR2 FRNRAP. The V gene lost 0 bases and the J gene lost 4 bases, with 22 bases spanning the gap. DNA for the CDR3: TGTGCTAGTGGTTTGGTATTGGGATGGCAGGATGATGGGTACGAGCAGTACTTC. The encoded protein is CASGLVLGWQDDGYEQYF.

The gene calls are TRBV18 and TRBJ1-2, with 9 positions matching TRBD1. The V segment lost 4 bases and the J segment 4 bases; nucleotides outside the gene matches: 7. Germline-derived CDR1 and CDR2 are KGHSH and LQKENI. The CDR3 is 15 amino acids. CDR3 loop: CASSQTGGAGYGYTF. The CDR3 region has the DNA TGTGCCAGCTCACAAACAGGGGGCGCCGGCTATGGCTACACCTTC.

The chain joins TRBV11-2 to TRBJ2-5; the match to TRBD1 covers 8 bases. This CDR3 is built from 18 residues. Trimming at V came to 6 bases and at J to 3 bases, leaving 18 bases not matched to a gene. Germline loops: CDR1 SGHAT, CDR2 FQNNGV. For the CDR3, the DNA is TGTGCCAGCAGAGCGCTCAGGGGGCCCTTCCAAACAAAAGAGACCCAGTACTTC. It specifies CASRALRGPFQTKETQYF.

The V and J genes are TRBV5-1 and TRBJ2-5; 9 positions agree with TRBD1. V gave up 4 bases and J gave up 2 bases; unmatched junction bases: 3. Germline V gene lookup returns CDR1 SGHRS and CDR2 YFSETQ. The CDR3 extends over 14 amino acids. CDR3 amino acids: CASSIGQGQETQYF. The CDR3, as DNA: TGCGCCAGCAGCATTGGACAGGGGCAAGAGACCCAGTACTTC.

The chain is built from TRBV11-2 and TRBJ2-5, with 10 bases identical to TRBD2. The germline V gene has CDR1 SGHAT and CDR2 FQNNGV. CDR3 length: 16 residues. V lost 1 base and J lost 2; bases outside the gene matches: 4. For the CDR3, the DNA is TGTGCCAGCAGCTTAGTAGCGGGAGGCTCTCAAGAGACCCAGTACTTC. This sequence encodes CASSLVAGGSQETQYF.

Only a few counts were recorded for this clone. The chain uses TRBV28 and TRBJ1-5; D perhaps matches TRBD1 (5 bases). The CDR3 is 13 residues long. Germline CDR1 and CDR2: MDHEN and SYDVKM. V lost 7 bases, J lost 7 bases, and 14 bases lay in between. CDR3 nucleotide sequence: TGTGCCAGCAATTCCGGGGGGGTCCAGCCCCAGCATTTT. It yields the protein CASNSGGVQPQHF.

The CDR3 DNA reads TGCGCCAGCAGTGCTAGCGGGGGGGCCTATGAGCAGTTCTTC. Its protein product is CASSASGGAYEQFF. The chain joins TRBV10-2 to TRBJ2-1; 12 nucleotides line up with TRBD2. Looked up from germline, CDR1 is WSHSY and CDR2 is SAAADI. V was clipped by 4 bases and J by 8 bases; unmatched bases: 3. The CDR3 sequence is 14 residues long.

The chain is built from TRBV9 and TRBJ1-2; weak D call: TRBD1 (5 bases). Germline loops: CDR1 SGDLS, CDR2 YYNGEE. V shed 0 bases and J shed 7 bases, with 7 bases lying between them. The CDR3 sequence is 12 residues long. CDR3 region: CASSVEGAGYTF. The CDR3 DNA follows: TGTGCCAGCAGCGTAGAAGGGGCTGGCTACACCTTC.

The V gene is TRBV6-1, the J gene TRBJ1-2; the D is unclear. Germline V gene lookup returns CDR1 MNHNS and CDR2 SASEGT. CDR3 length: 14 residues. The V end lost 1 base, the J end lost 6 bases, and 12 bases lay between the germline ends. CDR3 DNA: TGTGCCAGCAGTGAAGATGGAGGGCGCGATGGCTACACCTTC. This codes for CASSEDGGRDGYTF.

This clone was counted many times. V is TRBV19 and J is TRBJ2-7; perhaps TRBD1 as D (6 bases). The CDR3 runs 14 residues. Germline loops: CDR1 LNHDA, CDR2 SQIVND (reference sequence). The V and J ends lost 6 bases and 0 bases respectively, with 12 bases between them. The CDR3 DNA reads TGTGCCAGTAGCCGACAGGTGAGCTCCTACGAGCAGTACTTC. This encodes CASSRQVSSYEQYF.

The J gene is TRBJ2-6, the V gene TRBV11-3, with D unclear. Germline V gene lookup returns CDR1 SGHNT and CDR2 YENEEA. There are 15 residues in the CDR3. Trimming removed 3 bases at V and 2 bases at J, with 8 bases between. CDR3 loop: CASSLVWAGANVLTF. The CDR3 region has the DNA TGTGCCAGCAGCTTGGTGTGGGCTGGGGCCAACGTCCTGACTTTC. The complete variable domain, with remaining parts taken from reference TRBV11-3 and TRBJ2-6, reads EAGVVQSPRYKIIEKKQPVAFWCNPISGHNTLYWYLQNLGQGPELLIRYENEEAVDDSQLPKDRFSAERLKGVDSTLKIQPAELGDSAVYLCASSLVWAGANVLTFGAGSRLTVL.

The chain has TRBV7-2 and TRBJ2-5, with 13 bases fitting TRBD2. The germline gives CDR1 SGHTA, CDR2 FQGNSA. The CDR3 runs 15 residues. With 5 bases clipped from V and 5 bases from J, the junction kept 5 bases outside the gene matches. The CDR3 coding sequence is TGTGCCAGCAGCCTAAGGACTAGCGGGAGCGAGACCCAGTACTTC. Its translation is CASSLRTSGSETQYF.

This clone was detected only a few times. The V and J genes are TRBV19 and TRBJ1-1; D is unresolved. This CDR3 has 13 residues. Trimming took off 3 bases at V and 3 bases at J, with 8 bases between the two ends. The germline gives CDR1 LNHDA, CDR2 SQIVND (reference sequence). The CDR3 loop is CASSIDLDTEAFF. CDR3 sequence (DNA): TGTGCCAGTAGTATCGACCTGGACACTGAAGCTTTCTTT. Full variable domain (outside the CDR3, taken from reference TRBV19 and TRBJ1-1): DGGITQSPKYLFRKEGQNVTLSCEQNLNHDAMYWYRQDPGQGLRLIYYSQIVNDFQKGDIAEGYSVSREKKESFPLTVTSAQKNPTAFYLCASSIDLDTEAFFGQGTRLTVV.

The chain employs TRBV4-3 and TRBJ2-7; 9 bases map to TRBD1. CDR3 length: 16 amino acids. V trimming: 0 bases; J trimming: 5 bases; junction bases outside the gene matches: 8. Germline assignment: CDR1 LGHNA and CDR2 YSLEER. CDR3 region: CASSQDRGTGFHEQYF. The CDR3 coding sequence is TGCGCCAGCAGCCAAGATCGGGGGACAGGGTTCCACGAGCAGTACTTC.

This clone was detected once. The chain joins TRBV5-6 to TRBJ2-5, with 7 bases identical to TRBD2. CDR1 and CDR2 from the germline V gene are SGHDT and YYEEEE. V shed 0 bases and J 4 bases; nucleotides not matched to a gene: 9. The CDR3 is made up of 16 amino acids. The CDR3 nucleotides read TGTGCCAGCAGCTTGGGCACAGCGGGGTTTGCAGAGACCCAGTACTTC. This encodes CASSLGTAGFAETQYF.

This clone has just a few counts. The rearrangement joins TRBV6-1 to TRBJ2-3; 10 nucleotides line up with TRBD2. Germline assignment: CDR1 MNHNS and CDR2 SASEGT. The CDR3 is 15 amino acids. Losses at the gene ends were 4 bases for V and 1 base for J; bases not matched to a gene: 2. CDR3 in amino acids: CASSGLAGGTDTQYF. The CDR3 bases are TGTGCCAGCAGTGGCCTAGCGGGAGGCACAGATACGCAGTATTTT.

The chain recombines TRBV11-2 with TRBJ2-7; 10 positions agree with TRBD2. V dropped 5 bases and J dropped 0; count of bases not matched to a gene: 4. There are 15 residues in the CDR3. Germline CDR1 and CDR2: SGHAT and FQNNGV. The CDR3 region is CASSRTSGISYEQYF. The DNA of the CDR3 is TGTGCCAGCAGCCGGACTAGCGGCATCTCCTACGAGCAGTACTTC.

There are a few counts of this clone. The same CDR3 can be traced to other DNA sequences in this sample. The chain joins TRBV30 to TRBJ1-1; unclear D gene. Looked up from germline, CDR1 is GTSNPN and CDR2 is SVGIG (reference sequence). V was clipped by 0 bases and J by 0 bases, with 5 bases between them. The CDR3 contains 13 residues. The CDR3 loop is CAWSVQLNTEAFF. The CDR3 DNA is TGTGCCTGGAGTGTACAACTGAACACTGAAGCTTTCTTT.

Points on this clone: A far larger clone lies a single base away; this is likely a read error. Other DNA sequences of this sample code for an identical CDR3. The gene calls are TRBV6-1 and TRBJ2-7; no definite D call. V dropped 1 base and J dropped 3 bases, with 4 bases sitting between them. Germline loops: CDR1 MNHNS, CDR2 SASEGT. The CDR3 is 12 amino acids. CDR3 nucleotide sequence: TGTGCCAGCAGTGAAGGCCACTACGAGCAGTACTTC. This translates into CASSEGHYEQYF.

The chain links TRBV11-2 to TRBJ2-7; D is perhaps TRBD1 (5 bases). The germline CDR1 and CDR2 sequences are SGHAT and FQNNGV. V lost 0 bases and J 7 bases, leaving 10 bases between the germline ends. The CDR3 sequence is 13 residues long. In DNA, the CDR3 is TGTGCCAGCAGCTTAGATCGGAAGGGGGAGCAGTACTTC. Translating gives CASSLDRKGEQYF.

This clone was counted once. V usage is TRBV5-1 and J usage is TRBJ2-2, with 10 bases identical to TRBD1. Trimming cost V 0 bases and J 5 bases; bases outside gene matches: 16. This CDR3 is built from 20 residues. From germline, CDR1 is SGHRS and CDR2 YFSETQ. The CDR3 DNA follows: TGCGCCAGCAGCTTGGTGGGCCTGACAGGGGGCGTCGTGCGGACCGGGGAGCTGTTTTTT. This codes for CASSLVGLTGGVVRTGELFF. The variable domain in full, with the rest retrieved from reference TRBV5-1 and TRBJ2-2, is KAGVTQTPRYLIKTRGQQVTLSCSPISGHRSVSWYQQTPGQGLQFLFEYFSETQRNKGNFPGRFSGRQFSNSRSEMNVSTLELGDSALYLCASSLVGLTGGVVRTGELFFGEGSRLTVL.

The rearrangement joins TRBV10-3 to TRBJ1-1; a weak D match, TRBD1 (5 bases). The CDR3 length is 14 residues. CDR1 ENHRY and CDR2 SYGVKD come from the germline V gene. V was cut by 3 bases and J by 3 bases, with 11 bases left in between. CDR3 bases: TGTGCCATCAGTGACCGGGACGGGGACACTGAAGCTTTCTTT. It yields the protein CAISDRDGDTEAFF.

V and J are TRBV20-1 and TRBJ1-1; D possibly corresponds to TRBD1 (5 bases). CDR1 and CDR2 from the germline V gene are DFQATT and SNEGSKA (reference sequence). The germline V and J ends were trimmed by 5 bases and 8 bases, with 12 bases remaining between them. The CDR3 covers 11 residues. DNA of the CDR3: TGCAGTGCTCCCCGGGGACGCGAAGCTTTCTTT. Translation: CSAPRGREAFF.

CDR3 protein: CASSPRERGLQETQYF. The DNA of the CDR3 is TGTGCCAGCAGCCCCCGGGAGCGGGGCTTACAAGAGACCCAGTACTTC. This chain uses TRBV21-1 with TRBJ2-5; TRBD2, the table's D call, lacks a check against the DNA. TRBV21-1 is a listed pseudogene. The CDR3 is 16 amino acids.